This section outlines one T cell receptor (beta chain) sequence together with its context. This sample is drawn from a study of T-cell reconstitution after alpha-beta-depleted transplantation in children. As it was prepared, the TCRbeta library received unique molecular identifiers. TCRdb re-derived calls from the PCR reads in MiXCR, one entry per CDR3 protein. The table records a few hundred thousand distinct CDR3 sequences, over 20% of them present only once. CDR1 and CDR2 from the germline V gene are SGHTA and FQGTGA. The CDR3 totals 17 residues. Trimming removed 2 bases at V and 1 base at J, with 15 bases between.

The sequencing here drew on PBMCs from the stem cell graft donor, taken from the stem cell graft. The sequence was obtained from a human donor who donated a stem cell graft to a child with acute myeloid leukemia. J is TRBJ2-1 and V is TRBV7-3; TRBD2 is a possible D gene (6 bases). The CDR3 reads CASSLYPGEWSYNEQFF. The CDR3 region has the DNA TGTGCCAGCAGCTTATATCCGGGGGAGTGGTCCTACAATGAGCAGTTCTTC. The whole variable domain, remainder taken from reference TRBV7-3 and TRBJ2-1, is GAGVSQTPSNKVTEKGKYVELRCDPISGHTALYWYRQSLGQGPEFLIYFQGTGAADDSGLPNDRFFAVRPEGSVSTLKIQRTERGDSAVYLCASSLYPGEWSYNEQFFGPGTRLTVL.